Given below is one T cell receptor beta chain in context. The sample belongs to a study of T-cell memory formation after mild COVID-19. Via MiXCR, TCRdb re-called the 5' RACE reads, giving one row per CDR3 protein. This table has about 210,000 distinct CDR3 sequences, roughly 30% appearing once. V lost 0 bases to trimming and J lost 6 bases, with 17 bases between them. This CDR3 comprises 15 residues. Germline assignment: CDR1 GTSNPN and CDR2 SVGIG (reference sequence). The chain carries TRBV30 and TRBJ1-2; D unclear. This clonotype was obtained from an adult woman who had mild COVID-19 (a few samples of this study predate the infection). Cell type and time point are not known. Sequenced sample: PBMCs or a T cell subset sorted from them (not recorded which). CDR3 in DNA: TGTGCCTGGAGTGTGCTTCACCTGGCTCTGGATGGCTACACCTTC. Protein product: CAWSVLHLALDGYTF.